This T cell receptor beta chain was profiled in a study of technical replicates of blood from a handful of donors. The CDR3 runs to 15 residues. V lost 3 bases and J lost 6, with 16 bases in between. The germline V gene encodes CDR1 MGHRA and CDR2 YSYEKL. Repertoires were generated with immunoSEQ multiplex PCR, while TCRdb's copy carries only in-frame clones and drops some. The profile shows about 84,000 clones, more than 95% of them singletons. The material sequenced was T cells isolated from PBMCs. The V and J genes are TRBV4-1 and TRBJ2-3, with TRBD1 as a possible D gene (5 bases). This clonotype was obtained from a human donor in good health. CDR3 amino acids: CASSQGRRDFDTQYF. In DNA form, the CDR3 reads TGCGCCAGCAGCCAGGGGCGCAGGGATTTTGATACGCAGTATTTT.